The 28 T cell receptor beta chains in this list originate from one sample, sequenced in a study of PD-L1 blockade in urothelial cancer (dated by TCRdb to 2016 to 2017). The library was obtained by the immunoSEQ multiplex PCR assay. The clones in this table, taken by TCRdb from immuneACCESS, are in-frame only. Not every clone is retained; where verified, under half of the shortfall comes from an unresolved V gene, and the cause of the rest is unknown. This sample lists some 41,000 clones; approximately 88% were detected once. 3.9% of the sample lies in the top ten. The sequencing used PBMCs, collected around atezolizumab (anti-PD-L1) treatment. The receptors were sampled from a man older than 75 with urothelial cancer.

V usage is TRBV25-1 and J usage is TRBJ1-1; D not certain. Trimming pared 4 bases from V and 7 bases from J, leaving 13 bases between. The CDR3 is 13 amino acids. Germline CDR1 MGHDK, CDR2 SYGVNS. In DNA, the CDR3 is TGTGCCAGCAGTGCCCAACCGGGGAATGAAGCTTTCTTT. As protein: CASSAQPGNEAFF.

The rearrangement links TRBV27 to TRBJ1-2; 7 bases are a match to TRBD1. This CDR3 is 16 amino acids long. Germline V gene lookup returns CDR1 MNHEY and CDR2 SMNVEV (reference sequence). V was clipped by 7 bases and J by 9 bases; unmatched bases: 20. For the CDR3, the DNA is TGTGCCAGCACCGACAAAAAGAAGGGACAGATTTTTCGCTACACCTTC. Amino acid sequence: CASTDKKKGQIFRYTF.

The rearrangement links TRBV4-1 to TRBJ1-2; D unclear. CDR1 is MGHRA, CDR2 YSYEKL, per germline. The CDR3 covers 11 residues. V was clipped by 5 bases and J by 4 bases, with 5 bases between them. As DNA, the CDR3 is TGCGCCAGCAGCAGCCTCTATGGCTACACCTTC. Amino acids: CASSSLYGYTF.

The J gene is TRBJ1-2, the V gene TRBV27; a possible D gene is TRBD1 (6 bases). The CDR3 runs to 14 residues. Per germline, CDR1 MNHEY and CDR2 SMNVEV (reference sequence). The V end lost 3 bases, the J end lost 2 bases, and 10 bases lay between the germline ends. The CDR3 is CASSFGRGNYGYTF. The DNA of the CDR3 is TGTGCCAGCAGTTTCGGCAGGGGCAACTATGGCTACACCTTC.

The rearrangement uses TRBV18 and TRBJ2-3; unclear D gene. The CDR3 loop spans 15 amino acids. The germline V gene has CDR1 KGHSH and CDR2 LQKENI. V shed 3 bases and J shed 2 bases, with 12 bases lying between them. The DNA of the CDR3 is TGTGCCAGCTCACCGGCGTCGGGTCACACAGATACGCAGTATTTT. It codes for CASSPASGHTDTQYF.

The chain carries TRBV28 and TRBJ1-2; the match to TRBD1 covers 9 bases. The CDR3 sequence is 18 residues long. V lost 3 bases to trimming and J lost 8 bases; unmatched junction nucleotides: 19. The germline V gene has CDR1 MDHEN and CDR2 SYDVKM. The CDR3 DNA reads TGTGCCAGCAGTTTTCGTAGATCTTTACAGGGGGCGCAGGGGGGCTACACCTTC. Encoded protein: CASSFRRSLQGAQGGYTF.

The count of this clone is one. The rearrangement uses TRBV4-1 and TRBJ2-3, with 12 bases aligning to TRBD2. The CDR3 totals 16 residues. CDR1 and CDR2 from the germline V gene are MGHRA and YSYEKL. V shed 1 base, J shed 5 bases, and the junction held 4 bases outside the gene matches. DNA for the CDR3: TGCGCCAGCAGCCAAGGGCTAGCGGGAGGGGGAGATACGCAGTATTTT. This encodes CASSQGLAGGGDTQYF.

This chain uses TRBV7-6 with TRBJ2-5, with D possibly TRBD1 on 6 matching bases. The V end lost 5 bases, the J end lost 5 bases, and 15 bases lay between the germline ends. From germline, CDR1 is SGHVS and CDR2 FNYEAQ. The CDR3 length is 14 residues. The CDR3 nucleotides are TGTGCCAGCAGCGGACAGTTCATCCAGGAGACCCAGTACTTC. The encoded protein is CASSGQFIQETQYF.

This clone was seen just once. The genes are TRBV5-1 and TRBJ1-5; 7 bases agree with TRBD1. Looked up from germline, CDR1 is SGHRS and CDR2 is YFSETQ. The V and J ends lost 0 bases and 4 bases, in that order; junction bases with no gene match: 4. The CDR3 spans 15 residues. CDR3 bases: TGCGCCAGCAGCTTGGGGACAGGCAATAATCAGCCCCAGCATTTT. Translating it yields CASSLGTGNNQPQHF.

This chain joins TRBV2 and TRBJ1-2; D not certain. This CDR3 region has 13 residues. The ends were cut back, 1 base at V and 8 bases at J, with 11 bases in the middle. The germline V gene encodes CDR1 SNHLY and CDR2 FYNNEI. This chain's CDR3 is CASSEGALPGYTF. The CDR3 DNA reads TGTGCCAGCAGTGAAGGGGCCCTACCAGGCTACACCTTC.

This clone was observed once. This chain joins TRBV30 and TRBJ2-1; D unresolved. V lost 2 bases, J lost 0 bases, and 14 bases lay in between. Per germline, CDR1 GTSNPN and CDR2 SVGIG (reference sequence). CDR3 size: 16 residues. The CDR3 protein is CAWSLLSPISYNEQFF. In DNA form, the CDR3 reads TGTGCCTGGAGTCTCCTTAGTCCCATCTCCTACAATGAGCAGTTCTTC.

This chain uses TRBV30 with TRBJ1-1, with D possibly being TRBD1 (6 bases). The CDR3 is 14 residues long. Trimming removed 4 bases from V and 6 bases from J, with 18 bases in between. CDR1 is GTSNPN, CDR2 SVGIG, per germline (reference sequence). The CDR3 here is CAWTPQGGWAEAFF. For the CDR3, the DNA is TGTGCCTGGACGCCACAGGGAGGGTGGGCTGAAGCTTTCTTT. Looking up the rest from reference TRBV30 and TRBJ1-1 gives the full variable domain: SQTIHQWPATLVQPVGSPLSLECTVEGTSNPNLYWYRQAAGRGLQLLFYSVGIGQISSEVPQNLSASRPQDRQFILSSKKLLLSDSGFYLCAWTPQGGWAEAFFGQGTRLTVV.

DNA of the CDR3: TGCAGCGTAACCGGGACAGGGTCCTACGAGCAGTACTTC. It specifies CSVTGTGSYEQYF. The chain links TRBV29-1 to TRBJ2-7; TRBD1 agrees at 9 bases. In germline, CDR1 is SQVTM, CDR2 ANQGSEA. The CDR3 has 13 amino acids. V shed 6 bases, J shed 1 base, and the junction held 4 bases outside the gene matches.

The chain carries TRBV7-2 and TRBJ2-3; possible D gene TRBD2, 5 bases. Germline V lookup: CDR1 SGHTA, CDR2 FQGNSA. Trimming took off 6 bases at V and 0 bases at J, with 19 bases between the two ends. The CDR3 consists of 17 residues. The CDR3 is CASSQLPAGTSTDTQYF. In DNA, the CDR3 is TGTGCCAGCAGTCAACTCCCTGCGGGTACTAGCACAGATACGCAGTATTTT.

This rearrangement joins TRBV29-1 to TRBJ2-7; TRBD2 agrees at 10 bases. CDR1 is SQVTM and CDR2 is ANQGSEA in the germline V gene. The CDR3 is 14 amino acids. The V segment lost 6 bases and the J segment 2 bases; nucleotides outside the gene matches: 7. CDR3 residues: CSVGGLASTYEQYF. CDR3 nucleotide sequence: TGCAGCGTGGGGGGACTAGCGTCTACCTACGAGCAGTACTTC.

The chain recombines TRBV6-5 with TRBJ1-6, with D possibly matching TRBD1 (6 bases). V lost 8 bases to trimming and J lost 9 bases, with 20 bases between them. CDR1 and CDR2 (germline): MNHEY, SVGAGI. This CDR3 is built from 15 residues. In DNA form, the CDR3 reads TGTGCCAGCCGCCCCAGGACAGACACTTTTTCACCCCTCCACTTT. This translates into CASRPRTDTFSPLHF.

This clone was found once. The chain is built from TRBV2 and TRBJ2-3, with 9 bases lining up with TRBD1. Germline CDR1 SNHLY, CDR2 FYNNEI. With 7 bases clipped from V and 0 bases from J, the junction kept 5 bases outside the gene matches. The CDR3 runs 15 residues. The CDR3 DNA reads as TGTGCCAGCACGGACAGGGGAACTAGCACAGATACGCAGTATTTT. The encoded protein is CASTDRGTSTDTQYF.

The chain uses TRBV4-2 and TRBJ2-7; TRBD2 aligns across 7 bases. J gave up 0 bases and V 1 base, and 3 bases lay outside the gene matches. The germline V gene has CDR1 LGHNA and CDR2 YNFKEQ. CDR3 length equals 15 residues. This CDR3 is CASSQGGGSSYEQYF. The CDR3 bases are TGTGCCAGCAGCCAAGGGGGCGGGAGCTCCTACGAGCAGTACTTC.

The chain couples TRBV2 to TRBJ2-3, with 9 bases matching TRBD2. Germline assignment: CDR1 SNHLY and CDR2 FYNNEI. This CDR3 has 16 residues. After removal of 7 bases from V and 0 bases from J, the junction contained 8 bases not matched to a gene. CDR3 bases: TGTGCCAGCAACCCGAGCGGGAGGAGGAGCACAGATACGCAGTATTTT. Its translation is CASNPSGRRSTDTQYF.

CDR3 loop: CASSLRDSGVAGELFF. The CDR3, as DNA: TGTGCCAGCAGCCTTCGGGACAGCGGTGTCGCCGGGGAGCTGTTTTTT. This chain links TRBV7-6 with TRBJ2-2, with 7 bases that match TRBD1. The V segment lost 5 bases and the J segment 6 bases; nucleotides outside the gene matches: 12. Germline-derived CDR1 and CDR2 are SGHVS and FNYEAQ. The CDR3 totals 16 residues.

The chain links TRBV11-2 to TRBJ2-2; TRBD2 aligns across 13 bases. CDR1 and CDR2 (germline): SGHAT, FQNNGV. The V segment lost 0 bases and the J segment 4 bases; nucleotides outside the gene matches: 8. There are 19 residues in the CDR3. The CDR3 DNA reads TGTGCCAGCAGCTTAGAAGGACTAGCGGGAGTCGGTCGCACCGGGGAGCTGTTTTTT. Translation: CASSLEGLAGVGRTGELFF.

J is TRBJ1-2 and V is TRBV15, with unresolved D. The V gene lost 3 bases and the J gene lost 3 bases, with 8 bases spanning the gap. In germline, CDR1 is LNHNV, CDR2 YYDKDF (reference sequence). There are 13 residues in the CDR3. This CDR3 is CATSRAGYYGYTF. CDR3 sequence (DNA): TGTGCCACCAGCAGGGCGGGTTACTATGGCTACACCTTC.

The CDR3 protein is CASSWETQTGGYTF. CDR3 DNA sequence: TGTGCCAGCAGCTGGGAGACCCAGACAGGGGGCTACACCTTC. The chain uses TRBV5-5 and TRBJ1-2; 7 bases map to TRBD1. The CDR3 totals 14 residues. The V gene end was trimmed by 3 bases and the J gene end by 8 bases; junction bases not matched to a gene: 10. The germline CDR1 and CDR2 sequences are SGHKS and YYEKEE (reference sequence).

The rearrangement uses TRBV5-4 and TRBJ2-5; 9 positions agree with TRBD2. The CDR3 loop spans 16 amino acids. With V trimmed by 0 bases and J by 1 base, 4 bases remained unmatched. Germline values: CDR1 SGHNT, CDR2 YYREEE (reference sequence). CDR3 DNA sequence: TGTGCCAGCAGCTTGGGGCAGCGGGAGGTCCAAGAGACCCAGTACTTC. Amino acids: CASSLGQREVQETQYF. Complete variable domain (other parts from reference TRBV5-4 and TRBJ2-5): ETGVTQSPTHLIKTRGQQVTLRCSSQSGHNTVSWYQQALGQGPQFIFQYYREEENGRGNFPPRFSGLQFPNYSSELNVNALELDDSALYLCASSLGQREVQETQYFGPGTRLLVL.

Here the CDR3 reads CASSSPGLASREQFF. DNA of the CDR3: TGTGCCAGCAGCTCCCCGGGACTAGCGAGCAGGGAGCAGTTCTTC. The genes are TRBV5-4 and TRBJ2-1; 10 nucleotides align to TRBD2. The CDR3 extends over 15 amino acids. Germline V CDR1 and CDR2: SGHNT, YYREEE (reference sequence). Trimming removed 3 bases from V and 10 bases from J; junction bases left unmatched: 10.

J is TRBJ2-2 and V is TRBV5-6; 12 bases line up with TRBD2. CDR3 size: 16 residues. In germline, CDR1 is SGHDT, CDR2 YYEEEE. With 1 base clipped from V and 5 bases from J, the junction kept 3 bases outside the gene matches. The CDR3 region is CASSLLGLAGTGELFF. In DNA form, the CDR3 reads TGTGCCAGCAGCTTGTTAGGACTAGCGGGAACCGGGGAGCTGTTTTTT.

This clone has a single count. This rearrangement joins TRBV11-3 to TRBJ2-3; 10 nucleotides align to TRBD1. There are 14 residues in the CDR3. From germline, CDR1 is SGHNT and CDR2 YENEEA. The V segment lost 5 bases and the J segment 3 bases; nucleotides outside the gene matches: 2. The CDR3 nucleotides are TGTGCCAGCAGCCGGACAGGGGGAACAGATACGCAGTATTTT. It yields the protein CASSRTGGTDTQYF. Full variable domain (missing parts from reference TRBV11-3 and TRBJ2-3): EAGVVQSPRYKIIEKKQPVAFWCNPISGHNTLYWYLQNLGQGPELLIRYENEEAVDDSQLPKDRFSAERLKGVDSTLKIQPAELGDSAVYLCASSRTGGTDTQYFGPGTRLTVL.

This sequence joins TRBV30 and TRBJ2-3; TRBD1 is a possible D gene (7 bases). The CDR3 is made up of 14 amino acids. The germline CDR1 and CDR2 sequences are GTSNPN and SVGIG (reference sequence). The germline V and J ends were trimmed by 3 bases and 2 bases, with 12 bases remaining between them. For the CDR3, the DNA is TGTGCCTGGAGGGAGGGACAGCTCACAGATACGCAGTATTTT. This gives the protein CAWREGQLTDTQYF.